The 18 T cell receptor beta chains below were found in one sample sequenced in a study of blood T cells in healthy people across ages. Through a sample-barcoded 5' primer and a J-beta primer mix, a second PCR was run for roughly 6 to 12 cycles. Using its own MiXCR run on the 5' RACE reads, TCRdb lists one record per CDR3 protein. The sample holds hundreds of thousands of distinct CDR3 sequences, 58% seen once. Input material: blood. These TCRs come from a man between 60 and 75 years old in good health.

This clonotype was observed many times. The chain recombines TRBV6-6 with TRBJ2-5; D is perhaps TRBD1 or TRBD2 (5 bases each). V lost 2 bases and J 5 bases, leaving 6 bases between the germline ends. Germline CDR1 reads MNHNY; CDR2 reads SVGAGI (reference sequence). This CDR3 region has 12 residues. The CDR3 DNA is TGTGCCAGCAGTTACCGGGGCGAGACCCAGTACTTC. Its translation is CASSYRGETQYF.

This clonotype was recorded once. This chain joins TRBV7-9 and TRBJ2-3; D tentatively fits TRBD1 or TRBD2 (6 bases each). Trimming cost V 1 base and J 4 bases, with 21 bases left between them. Per the germline V gene, CDR1 is SEHNR and CDR2 is FQNEAQ (reference sequence). The CDR3 sequence is 18 residues long. The CDR3 here is CASSLDSSNRGTPDTQYF. CDR3 nucleotides: TGTGCCAGCAGCTTAGATTCATCTAATAGGGGGACTCCAGATACGCAGTATTTT.

In regard to this clonotype: Relative to the germline gene, one junction end is altered; a read error may explain this. The chain couples TRBV11-2 to TRBJ2-4; D is uncertain. The end of the DNA fits TRBJ2-7 better, so the J call may be wrong. Germline values: CDR1 SGHAT, CDR2 FQNNGV. CDR3 length equals 13 residues. The CDR3 region is CASSVDIGYEQYF. The CDR3 DNA reads TGTGCCAGCAGCGTAGATATAGGCTACGAGCAGTACTTC.

The chain recombines TRBV3-1 with TRBJ2-5, with 8 bases identical to TRBD2. The V gene's germline CDR1 is LGHDT and CDR2 YNNKEL (reference sequence). V lost 1 base and J lost 2; bases outside the gene matches: 3. The CDR3 contains 15 residues. The CDR3, as DNA: TGTGCCAGCAGCCAAGTAGCGGGGCTGCAAGAGACCCAGTACTTC. Its protein is CASSQVAGLQETQYF.

This chain uses TRBV13 with TRBJ2-1; no clear D. This CDR3 contains 13 residues. Trimming cost V 0 bases and J 9 bases, with 9 bases left between them. Germline CDR1 PRHDT, CDR2 FYEKMQ (reference sequence). The CDR3 is CASSLGGNGEQFF. CDR3 bases: TGTGCCAGCAGCTTAGGAGGAAACGGTGAGCAGTTCTTC.

Only one count was recorded for this clonotype. The chain recombines TRBV12-3 or TRBV12-4 with TRBJ2-5, with TRBD1 as a possible D gene (6 bases). The CDR3 sequence is 13 residues long. Trimming cost V 8 bases and J 2 bases, with 12 bases left between them. The CDR3 region is CASGVRGQETQYF. The CDR3 DNA is TGTGCCAGCGGTGTCAGGGGTCAAGAGACCCAGTACTTC.

V and J are TRBV15 and TRBJ2-3; D possibly uses TRBD1 or TRBD2 (5 bases each). Germline CDR1 is LNHNV and CDR2 is YYDKDF (reference sequence). The CDR3 runs to 17 residues. Trimming took 1 base from V and 4 from J, leaving 18 bases between them. The CDR3 coding sequence is TGTGCCACCAGCAGAGGAGGGATGAGGGGCCGGGCAGATACGCAGTATTTT. Translating gives CATSRGGMRGRADTQYF.

The chain carries TRBV29-1 and TRBJ1-2, with 9 bases matching TRBD1. This CDR3 contains 12 residues. CDR1 SQVTM and CDR2 ANQGSEA come from the germline V gene. Trimming took 6 bases from V and 7 from J; bases not matched to a gene: 6. The CDR3 spells CSVGDRAGGYTF. The CDR3 coding sequence is TGCAGCGTGGGGGACAGGGCTGGTGGCTACACCTTC.

To note about this clonotype: One end of the junction varies from germline; a read error may be responsible. The chain couples TRBV5-1 to TRBJ1-2; no clear D. CDR1 and CDR2 (germline): SGHRS, YFSETQ. This CDR3 contains 16 residues. CDR3 bases: TGCGCCAGCAGCTTGGTGGCGGAGCGGTCTAACTATGGCTGCACCTTC. Translating gives CASSLVAERSNYGCTF.

This clonotype was seen only a few times. The chain has TRBV20-1 and TRBJ2-1, with D perhaps TRBD1 or TRBD2 (5 bases each). The CDR3 spans 14 residues. With 3 bases removed from V and 0 bases from J, the gap between germline ends came to 9 bases. The germline V gene has CDR1 DFQATT and CDR2 SNEGSKA (reference sequence). The CDR3, as DNA: TGCAGTGCTAGTACGGGACGCTCCTACAATGAGCAGTTCTTC. Translation: CSASTGRSYNEQFF.

This chain's CDR3 is CASSSTRGAGEKLFF. For the CDR3, the DNA is TGTGCCAGCAGCTCCACTCGGGGGGCAGGTGAAAAACTGTTTTTT. V usage is TRBV7-2 and J usage is TRBJ1-4; TRBD1 is a possible D gene (6 bases). The V gene's germline CDR1 is SGHTA and CDR2 FQGNSA. Trimming removed 4 bases from V and 7 bases from J, with 16 bases in between. CDR3 length: 15 residues.

The chain recombines TRBV29-1 with TRBJ2-1; 8 nucleotides match TRBD1. J lost 0 bases, V lost 3 bases, and 4 bases had no gene match. Germline V gives CDR1 SQVTM, CDR2 ANQGSEA. This CDR3 region has 15 residues. The CDR3: CSVEGTGSSYNEQFF. CDR3 nucleotide sequence: TGCAGCGTTGAGGGGACAGGCAGCTCCTACAATGAGCAGTTCTTC.

This clonotype has a single count. This chain uses TRBV28 with TRBJ2-4, with a weak D call TRBD1 (6 bases). This CDR3 comprises 16 residues. CDR1 and CDR2 (germline): MDHEN, SYDVKM. The germline V and J ends were trimmed by 5 bases and 0 bases, with 14 bases remaining between them. In nucleotides, the CDR3 is TGTGCCAGCAGTCCCCCAGGGGACCGAGCCAAAAACATTCAGTACTTC. Translated, it gives CASSPPGDRAKNIQYF.

The chain has TRBV20-1 and TRBJ2-7; 14 nucleotides line up with TRBD2. The ends lost 3 bases at V and 0 bases at J; junction bases unmatched: 10. Per germline, CDR1 DFQATT and CDR2 SNEGSKA (reference sequence). The CDR3 covers 18 residues. The CDR3 loop reads CSASWGLAGAPPSYEQYF. The CDR3 DNA reads TGCAGTGCTAGTTGGGGACTAGCGGGGGCGCCACCCTCCTACGAGCAGTACTTC.

This chain uses TRBV2 with TRBJ2-7; 10 bases are a match to TRBD1. V trimming: 2 bases; J trimming: 2 bases; junction bases outside the gene matches: 3. From germline, CDR1 is SNHLY and CDR2 FYNNEI. The CDR3 loop spans 15 amino acids. CDR3 bases: TGTGCCAGCAGTGAATGGGACAGGGGCCCCTACGAGCAGTACTTC. The encoded protein is CASSEWDRGPYEQYF.

The rearrangement uses TRBV4-1 and TRBJ2-7; 11 positions agree with TRBD2. Gene TRBJ2-5 matches the end of the DNA better, so the J call may be wrong. The CDR3 spans 17 residues. CDR1 is MGHRA, CDR2 YSYEKL, per germline. The CDR3 DNA follows: TGCGCCAGCAGCCAAGAAGTTAGCGGGGGGGCTTGGAAGACCCAGTACTTC. Protein product: CASSQEVSGGAWKTQYF.

The J gene is TRBJ2-1, the V gene TRBV20-1; no clear D gene. The CDR3 spans 14 residues. Trimming stripped 0 bases from V and 0 bases from J, with 6 bases between. Per the germline V gene, CDR1 is DFQATT and CDR2 is SNEGSKA (reference sequence). CDR3 sequence: CSAREYGSYNEQFF. The CDR3 nucleotides read TGCAGTGCTAGAGAATATGGCTCCTACAATGAGCAGTTCTTC.

In this sample, this clonotype turned up a few times. This chain connects TRBV4-1 to TRBJ2-1; D perhaps matches TRBD1 (5 bases). V was clipped by 2 bases and J by 4 bases, with 12 bases between them. Germline V gene lookup returns CDR1 MGHRA and CDR2 YSYEKL. CDR3 length equals 15 residues. The CDR3 coding sequence is TGCGCCAGCAGCCAACGAACAGGACCTTACAATGAGCAGTTCTTC. Encoded protein: CASSQRTGPYNEQFF.